Following are 29 T cell receptor beta chains from one sample sequenced in a study of shared clonotypes between healthy human individuals. Data came from immunoSEQ multiplex PCR; TCRdb stores just in-frame clones and leaves some out. The sample lists millions of clones, 85% to 95% occurring once. CD45RO-negative, CCR7-positively selected cells formed the naive CD8 fraction, excluding terminally differentiated effector memory CD45RA+ cells. The specimen was naive CD8+ T cells from PBMCs. These receptors all come from a man aged 18 to 29 in good health. Some clones in this sample may be carry-over from other donors' samples.

V gene TRBV5-1 combines with J gene TRBJ2-1; TRBD1 is a possible D gene (6 bases). V was cut by 0 bases and J by 0 bases, with 10 bases left in between. The CDR3 spans 16 residues. Germline loops: CDR1 SGHRS, CDR2 YFSETQ. The DNA for the CDR3 is TGCGCCAGCAGCTTGGGAGACAGGAACTCCTACAATGAGCAGTTCTTC. It codes for CASSLGDRNSYNEQFF. The entire variable domain, with the rest obtained from reference TRBV5-1 and TRBJ2-1, is as follows: KAGVTQTPRYLIKTRGQQVTLSCSPISGHRSVSWYQQTPGQGLQFLFEYFSETQRNKGNFPGRFSGRQFSNSRSEMNVSTLELGDSALYLCASSLGDRNSYNEQFFGPGTRLTVL.

The rearrangement uses TRBV11-2 and TRBJ2-7; TRBD1 might be the D (5 bases). This CDR3 is built from 14 residues. Trimming pared 5 bases from V and 6 bases from J, leaving 17 bases between. The germline CDR1 and CDR2 sequences are SGHAT and FQNNGV. The CDR3 here is CASSIGFQGFEQYF. The CDR3, as DNA: TGTGCCAGCAGCATAGGCTTCCAGGGTTTCGAGCAGTACTTC.

The chain carries TRBV5-1 and TRBJ2-4, with unresolved D. The CDR3 has 15 residues. V lost 4 bases to trimming and J lost 0 bases, with 11 bases between them. Germline CDR1 and CDR2: SGHRS and YFSETQ. CDR3 DNA: TGCGCCAGCAGCCCTACCCGAGTAGCCAAAAACATTCAGTACTTC. This sequence encodes CASSPTRVAKNIQYF.

A word on this clone: Other DNA sequences in the sample encode the same CDR3. The chain links TRBV27 to TRBJ2-2; D gene ambiguous. Trimming cost V 6 bases and J 4 bases, with 9 bases left between them. This CDR3 has 13 amino acids. CDR1 MNHEY and CDR2 SMNVEV come from the germline V gene (reference sequence). CDR3 nucleotide sequence: TGTGCCAGCAGCCCCGCGCCCACCGGGGAGCTGTTTTTT. This codes for CASSPAPTGELFF.

On this clone: A read error may account for a junction end that differs from germline. V usage is TRBV6-1 and J usage is TRBJ2-1; 7 bases align to TRBD2. Germline CDR1 and CDR2: MNHNS and SASEGT. The CDR3 totals 16 residues. CDR3 loop: CASSDLRGRTYNEQFF. In nucleotides, the CDR3 is TGTGCCAGCAGTGATCTTCGCGGGAGAACCTATAATGAGCAGTTCTTC.

The chain is built from TRBV7-2 and TRBJ1-2, with a tentative D call TRBD1 (5 bases). Trimming stripped 1 base from V and 4 bases from J, with 19 bases between. CDR1 is SGHTA and CDR2 is FQGNSA in the germline V gene. This CDR3 has 17 residues. CDR3 in amino acids: CASSLETQVGHGYGYTF. As DNA, the CDR3 is TGTGCCAGCAGCTTAGAGACACAAGTGGGGCACGGCTATGGCTACACCTTC.

The CDR3 nucleotides are TGTGCCAGCAGGCTCCGGGACAGGGGGCGAGAGGAGCAGTACTTC. The encoded protein is CASRLRDRGREEQYF. The V gene is TRBV11-2, the J gene TRBJ2-7, with 12 bases matching TRBD1. The CDR3 covers 15 residues. Looked up from germline, CDR1 is SGHAT and CDR2 is FQNNGV. Trimming removed 6 bases from V and 7 bases from J; junction bases left unmatched: 10.

V is TRBV27 and J is TRBJ2-1; TRBD1 might be the D (6 bases). The germline V gene has CDR1 MNHEY and CDR2 SMNVEV (reference sequence). V lost 4 bases and J lost 4, with 14 bases in between. The CDR3 has 15 residues. This CDR3 is CASSSPGTSYNEQFF. CDR3 bases: TGTGCCAGCAGTTCCCCGGGGACATCGTACAATGAGCAGTTCTTC.

J is TRBJ2-7 and V is TRBV14; a weak D match, TRBD2 (6 bases). This CDR3 has 15 residues. Germline CDR1 and CDR2: SGHDN and FVKESK. V lost 0 bases, J lost 5 bases, and 14 bases lay in between. CDR3 sequence (DNA): TGTGCCAGCAGCCAAGATATTGGGCCGGGGGACGAGCAGTACTTC. Translating gives CASSQDIGPGDEQYF.

This clone was found a few times. Additional DNA sequences in this sample encode the identical CDR3. This chain connects TRBV11-3 to TRBJ1-1; 7 bases are a match to TRBD1. The CDR3 length is 14 residues. CDR1 SGHNT and CDR2 YENEEA come from the germline V gene. After removal of 4 bases from V and 2 bases from J, the junction contained 4 bases not matched to a gene. The CDR3 spells CASSSRTGNTEAFF. CDR3 DNA sequence: TGTGCCAGCAGCTCACGGACAGGTAACACTGAAGCTTTCTTT. Filled out from reference TRBV11-3 and TRBJ1-1, the complete variable domain reads EAGVVQSPRYKIIEKKQPVAFWCNPISGHNTLYWYLQNLGQGPELLIRYENEEAVDDSQLPKDRFSAERLKGVDSTLKIQPAELGDSAVYLCASSSRTGNTEAFFGQGTRLTVV.

A remark on this clone: Within the sample, other DNA sequences also encode this same CDR3. This chain uses TRBV27 with TRBJ1-2; D possibly corresponds to TRBD1 (5 bases). Trimming stripped 2 bases from V and 8 bases from J, with 12 bases between. The CDR3 spans 13 residues. CDR1 is MNHEY, CDR2 SMNVEV, per germline (reference sequence). CDR3 region: CASSLGGAGGYTF. The CDR3 DNA reads TGTGCCAGCAGTTTAGGGGGAGCCGGCGGCTACACCTTC.

The chain joins TRBV9 to TRBJ2-5, with 7 bases that match TRBD2. The V segment lost 6 bases and the J segment 0 bases; nucleotides outside the gene matches: 5. Germline assignment: CDR1 SGDLS and CDR2 YYNGEE. This CDR3 comprises 14 residues. CDR3 in DNA: TGTGCCAGCACCACCGGGGGGTACCAAGAGACCCAGTACTTC. Its protein product is CASTTGGYQETQYF.

This clone has just one count. The rearrangement joins TRBV9 to TRBJ2-2; either TRBD1 or TRBD2 may supply D (6 bases each). The germline gives CDR1 SGDLS, CDR2 YYNGEE. The CDR3 loop spans 18 amino acids. Trimming shortened V by 4 bases and J by 5 bases, and 24 bases separated the two germline ends. The CDR3 sequence is CASSYPSPAGGQTGELFF. In nucleotides, the CDR3 is TGTGCCAGCAGCTACCCAAGCCCAGCGGGTGGACAGACCGGGGAGCTGTTTTTT. Using reference TRBV9 and TRBJ2-2 for the parts outside the CDR3, the full variable domain is DSGVTQTPKHLITATGQRVTLRCSPRSGDLSVYWYQQSLDQGLQFLIQYYNGEERAKGNILERFSAQQFPDLHSELNLSSLELGDSALYFCASSYPSPAGGQTGELFFGEGSRLTVL.

V usage is TRBV7-7 and J usage is TRBJ1-3; no firm D call. V lost 5 bases to trimming and J lost 0 bases, with 11 bases between them. Germline V lookup: CDR1 SSHAT, CDR2 FNYEAQ (reference sequence). This CDR3 contains 15 residues. The CDR3 DNA reads as TGTGCCAGCAGCGCAGCACTTAGCTCTGGAAACACCATATATTTT. Its protein product is CASSAALSSGNTIYF.

The chain is built from TRBV7-2 and TRBJ2-1, with D perhaps TRBD2 (6 bases). CDR3 length equals 16 residues. Trimming took off 1 base at V and 7 bases at J, with 17 bases between the two ends. CDR1 and CDR2 (germline): SGHTA, FQGNSA. The CDR3, as DNA: TGTGCCAGCAGCTTAGTTGGGCAGGGAGGTCGAAATGAGCAGTTCTTC. Its translation: CASSLVGQGGRNEQFF.

The J gene is TRBJ2-1, the V gene TRBV7-7; 7 nucleotides match TRBD1. CDR1 and CDR2 (germline): SSHAT, FNYEAQ (reference sequence). The CDR3 contains 14 residues. J gave up 5 bases and V 4 bases, and 5 bases lay outside the gene matches. CDR3 in amino acids: CASSSYGTDNEQFF. The CDR3 DNA reads as TGTGCCAGCAGCTCGTACGGGACAGACAATGAGCAGTTCTTC.

The chain employs TRBV5-1 and TRBJ2-2, with 7 bases lining up with TRBD2. Trimming at V came to 2 bases and at J to 2 bases, leaving 9 bases not matched to a gene. Per the germline V gene, CDR1 is SGHRS and CDR2 is YFSETQ. This CDR3 contains 17 residues. CDR3 loop: CASSFHPGRGNTGELFF. Written as DNA, the CDR3 is TGCGCCAGCAGCTTTCACCCAGGGAGGGGTAACACCGGGGAGCTGTTTTTT.

The chain employs TRBV2 and TRBJ1-2; no clear D gene. Germline loops: CDR1 SNHLY, CDR2 FYNNEI. Between the trimmed V and J ends, which lost 5 bases and 4 bases, there was a span of 17 bases. CDR3 size: 15 residues. The CDR3 sequence is CASSPLYSGGYGYTF. CDR3 nucleotide sequence: TGTGCCAGCAGTCCTCTCTACTCAGGAGGCTATGGCTACACCTTC.

The J gene is TRBJ2-1, the V gene TRBV19; D is perhaps TRBD1 (6 bases). With 6 bases removed from V and 3 bases from J, the gap between germline ends came to 15 bases. Looked up from germline, CDR1 is LNHDA and CDR2 is SQIVND (reference sequence). The CDR3 totals 15 residues. The CDR3 reads CASSYREFYYNEQFF. The DNA for the CDR3 is TGTGCCAGTAGCTACAGGGAGTTCTACTACAATGAGCAGTTCTTC.

The rearrangement links TRBV27 to TRBJ2-6; weak D call: TRBD1 (6 bases). Germline-derived CDR1 and CDR2 are MNHEY and SMNVEV (reference sequence). This CDR3 contains 17 residues. V shed 4 bases and J shed 0 bases, with 13 bases lying between them. The CDR3 here is CASSYRVLGSGANVLTF. CDR3 DNA: TGTGCCAGCAGTTACAGGGTTTTGGGCTCTGGGGCCAACGTCCTGACTTTC.

The gene calls are TRBV2 and TRBJ2-7; D ambiguous. Trimming shortened V by 4 bases and J by 6 bases, and 7 bases separated the two germline ends. The CDR3 has 11 amino acids. Germline CDR1 reads SNHLY; CDR2 reads FYNNEI. Here the CDR3 DNA reads TGTGCCAGCAGTGCCCTCCCCGAGCAGTACTTC. Translation: CASSALPEQYF. The variable domain in full, completed from reference TRBV2 and TRBJ2-7, reads EPEVTQTPSHQVTQMGQEVILRCVPISNHLYFYWYRQILGQKVEFLVSFYNNEISEKSEIFDDQFSVERPDGSNFTLKIRSTKLEDSAMYFCASSALPEQYFGPGTRLTVT.

CDR3 in amino acids: CASSPPPGRPSLHSGNTIYF. CDR3 DNA: TGTGCCAGCAGTCCCCCTCCGGGACGGCCTTCCCTCCATTCTGGAAACACCATATATTTT. The chain recombines TRBV28 with TRBJ1-3, with a weak D call TRBD1 (5 bases). The length of the CDR3 is 20 residues. The V end lost 5 bases, the J end lost 1 base, and 27 bases lay between the germline ends. Per the germline V gene, CDR1 is MDHEN and CDR2 is SYDVKM.

With respect to this clone: This same CDR3 is encoded by further DNA sequences in the sample. This chain's CDR3 is CASSERGSSSYEQYF. CDR3 sequence (DNA): TGTGCCAGCAGTGAACGCGGCAGTAGCTCCTACGAGCAGTACTTC. The chain recombines TRBV2 with TRBJ2-7; D not certain. V lost 2 bases and J lost 0, with 11 bases in between. The germline V gene has CDR1 SNHLY and CDR2 FYNNEI. This CDR3 is built from 15 residues.

The rearrangement uses TRBV15 and TRBJ1-1; 12 bases line up with TRBD1. The junction had 5 bases not matched to a gene; V was cut back by 0 bases and J by 9 bases. The CDR3 sequence is 15 residues long. The germline V gene encodes CDR1 LNHNV and CDR2 YYDKDF (reference sequence). CDR3 nucleotides: TGTGCCACCAGCAGAGAGAGGGGACAGGGGGCGCAAGCTTTCTTT. Residues: CATSRERGQGAQAFF.

This chain connects TRBV27 to TRBJ1-5; D gene unclear. Germline V gives CDR1 MNHEY, CDR2 SMNVEV (reference sequence). Trimming stripped 3 bases from V and 5 bases from J, with 8 bases between. CDR3 size: 13 residues. The CDR3 DNA sequence: TGTGCCAGCAGTTTCGGATGGGATCAGCCCCAGCATTTT. This sequence encodes CASSFGWDQPQHF.

In its sample, this clone was seen once. The J gene is TRBJ1-1, the V gene TRBV27; D gene uncertain. V lost 2 bases, J lost 3 bases, and 19 bases lay in between. Germline V lookup: CDR1 MNHEY, CDR2 SMNVEV (reference sequence). This CDR3 region has 17 residues. The chain's CDR3 is CASSLSPGAAAYTEAFF. The CDR3 nucleotides read TGTGCCAGCAGTTTAAGTCCAGGCGCGGCCGCTTACACTGAAGCTTTCTTT.

This clone was counted a single time. The J gene is TRBJ2-5, the V gene TRBV5-6, with 9 bases fitting TRBD1. V gave up 3 bases and J gave up 10 bases; unmatched junction bases: 16. CDR3 size: 16 residues. CDR1 is SGHDT, CDR2 YYEEEE, per germline. In nucleotides, the CDR3 is TGTGCCAGCAGCTCGTCCGGGACAGGGCTCTGGGGTGACCAGTACTTC. Its protein is CASSSSGTGLWGDQYF.

J is TRBJ1-5 and V is TRBV6-5; D perhaps matches TRBD1 (5 bases). This CDR3 contains 14 residues. V lost 6 bases and J 3 bases, leaving 12 bases between the germline ends. Germline CDR1 reads MNHEY; CDR2 reads SVGAGI. The CDR3 bases are TGTGCCAGCAGCGACAGAGGGTTCAATCAGCCCCAGCATTTT. Translated: CASSDRGFNQPQHF.

The count of this clone is one. The rearrangement joins TRBV28 to TRBJ1-3; D gene unclear. Germline V CDR1 and CDR2: MDHEN, SYDVKM. The V and J ends lost 2 bases and 9 bases respectively, with 17 bases between them. CDR3 length equals 15 residues. DNA of the CDR3: TGTGCCAGCAGTTTAGGTTTCAGCCATTCACTCACCATATATTTT. This translates into CASSLGFSHSLTIYF.